A selection of T cell receptor beta chains follows, all from one sample in a study of beta chain features in type 1 diabetes. Clones were sequenced by immunoSEQ multiplex PCR, and TCRdb holds only the in-frame ones, with some missing. The table lists a few hundred thousand clones, around 24% of them singletons. The specimen sequenced was naive CD4+ T cells from blood. All receptors come from a woman aged 30 to 39 with type 1 diabetes. The CDR3 runs from the conserved cysteine through the conserved F or W. Fields, in order: V gene, J gene, D gene, clone size, CDR3 protein, CDR3 DNA. D genes are given only for firm matches. Expanded clones get a size class; other rows say once, few or many, or leave the size out.

TRBV29-1,TRBJ1-1,-,-,CSSGGTPMNTEAFF,TGCAGCTCGGGTGGGACACCGATGAACACTGAAGCTTTCTTT
TRBV9,TRBJ1-5,-,few,CASSAAGVSNQPQHF,TGTGCCAGCAGCGCAGCAGGGGTTAGCAATCAGCCCCAGCATTTT
TRBV4-2,TRBJ2-7,TRBD2,-,CASSQELAGAREQYF,TGTGCCAGCAGCCAGGAACTAGCGGGAGCTCGGGAGCAGTACTTC
TRBV29-1,TRBJ2-3,TRBD1,few,CSAQTGVGTDTQYF,TGCAGCGCCCAGACAGGGGTGGGCACAGATACGCAGTATTTT
TRBV15,TRBJ2-1,TRBD1,few,CATSRRQGDYNEQFF,TGTGCCACCAGCCGCAGACAGGGTGACTACAATGAGCAGTTCTTC
TRBV19,TRBJ2-1,-,-,CASGETNYNEQFF,TGTGCCAGTGGGGAGACTAACTACAATGAGCAGTTCTTC
TRBV5-1,TRBJ2-7,-,-,CASRDSSYEQYF,TGCGCCAGCAGGGACAGCTCCTACGAGCAGTACTTC
TRBV6-6,TRBJ2-1,TRBD1,-,CASSSDRVQFF,TGTGCCAGCAGTTCCGACAGGGTCCAATTCTTC
TRBV15,TRBJ1-1,TRBD1,-,CATSRDLTRTGGPEAFF,TGTGCCACCAGCAGAGATCTTACTAGGACAGGGGGACCTGAAGCTTTCTTT
TRBV28,TRBJ1-2,TRBD1,-,CASSSDRTGYTF,TGTGCCAGCAGTTCGGACAGGACTGGCTACACCTTC
TRBV19,TRBJ2-7,-,few,CASSIDREYEQYF,TGTGCCAGTAGTATAGATCGGGAATACGAGCAGTACTTC
TRBV30,TRBJ2-1,TRBD1,few,CASTGKGQNEQFF,TGTGCCTCGACAGGGAAGGGGCAGAATGAGCAGTTCTTC
TRBV6-1,TRBJ2-5,TRBD1,-,CASRRQGLETQYF,TGTGCCAGCAGGAGACAGGGTTTAGAGACCCAGTACTTC
TRBV6-1,TRBJ2-5,TRBD2,-,CASSWERGVLGTQYF,TGTGCCAGCAGCTGGGAGCGGGGCGTTTTGGGGACCCAGTACTTC
TRBV11-1,TRBJ2-7,-,-,CASRTNAGEQYF,TGTGCCAGCAGGACAAACGCTGGCGAGCAGTACTTC
TRBV28,TRBJ2-6,-,few,CASSLKTGSSGANVLTF,TGTGCCAGCAGTTTAAAGACAGGCAGCTCTGGGGCCAACGTCCTGACTTTC
TRBV30,TRBJ1-2,-,-,CASGDYGYTF,TGTGCCTCGGGAGACTATGGCTACACCTTC
TRBV7-9,TRBJ2-1,-,few,CASTKTGNEQFF,TGTGCCAGCACCAAAACAGGGAATGAGCAGTTCTTC
TRBV4-1,TRBJ2-1,-,few,CASSQPVGGGQFF,TGCGCCAGCAGCCAACCAGTGGGGGGAGGGCAGTTCTTC
TRBV29-1,TRBJ1-1,-,-,CSFRQYNTEAFF,TGCAGTTTCAGACAATACAACACTGAAGCTTTCTTT
TRBV19,TRBJ2-7,TRBD2,few,CASSGSGTIYEQYF,TGTGCCAGTAGTGGTAGCGGGACGATCTACGAGCAGTACTTC
TRBV9,TRBJ2-1,TRBD2,few,CASTSASGRNEQFF,TGTGCCAGCACCTCGGCTAGCGGGAGGAATGAGCAGTTCTTC
TRBV7-9,TRBJ2-3,-,-,CASRRRDNTDTQYF,TGTGCCAGCAGGCGCCGGGACAACACAGATACGCAGTATTTT
TRBV13,TRBJ2-1,-,-,CASSPRDRLLYNEQFF,TGTGCCAGCAGCCCCCGTGACCGACTTCTGTACAATGAGCAGTTCTTC
TRBV29-1,TRBJ2-3,-,-,CSVDGGRDTQYF,TGCAGCGTTGACGGGGGGCGAGATACGCAGTATTTT
TRBV28,TRBJ2-1,-,-,CASSFAVNDGNEQFF,TGTGCCAGCAGTTTCGCAGTTAACGATGGCAATGAGCAGTTCTTC
TRBV19,TRBJ2-6,-,few,CASSIGGGSFSGANVLTF,TGTGCCAGTAGTATAGGTGGGGGGTCATTCTCTGGGGCCAACGTCCTGACTTTC
TRBV6-5,TRBJ1-4,TRBD1,-,CASRPQQGPNEKLFF,TGTGCCAGCAGACCCCAACAGGGGCCGAATGAAAAACTGTTTTTT
TRBV29-1,TRBJ1-5,TRBD1,-,CSVAPQGAVGQPQHF,TGCAGCGTTGCCCCGCAGGGGGCAGTAGGGCAGCCCCAGCATTTT
TRBV30,TRBJ2-5,TRBD2,few,CACSSIAGKMEFTQYF,TGTGCCTGCTCTTCGATAGCGGGAAAGATGGAGTTTACCCAGTACTTC
TRBV25-1,TRBJ2-1,TRBD1,-,CASSEPGQGGYNEQFF,TGTGCCAGCAGTGAACCGGGACAGGGCGGCTACAATGAGCAGTTCTTC
TRBV10-3,TRBJ2-3,TRBD2,-,CATINEGRADTQYF,TGTGCCACCATCAACGAGGGGAGGGCAGATACGCAGTATTTT
TRBV29-1,TRBJ2-1,-,few,CSVPGLGSGSYNEQFF,TGCAGCGTCCCTGGGCTCGGGAGCGGGTCCTACAATGAGCAGTTCTTC
TRBV11-2,TRBJ1-2,TRBD1,-,CASSLGDRAGYTF,TGTGCCAGCAGCTTAGGTGACAGGGCTGGCTACACCTTC
TRBV29-1,TRBJ1-1,-,-,CSVREGEATEAFF,TGCAGCGTTCGGGAAGGGGAGGCCACTGAAGCTTTCTTT
TRBV7-3,TRBJ2-1,-,-,CASSLRTSSDEQFF,TGTGCCAGCAGCTTAAGAACTAGTAGCGATGAGCAGTTCTTC
TRBV18,TRBJ1-5,-,few,CASSKEAQGNQPQHF,TGTGCCAGCTCGAAGGAGGCCCAAGGAAATCAGCCCCAGCATTTT
TRBV30,TRBJ2-5,TRBD2,few,CAWSASPGLAVETQYF,TGTGCCTGGAGTGCGTCCCCGGGACTAGCTGTGGAGACCCAGTACTTC
TRBV7-2,TRBJ2-1,TRBD2,-,CASSLVRASGSSYNEQFF,TGTGCCAGCAGCTTAGTTAGGGCTAGCGGGAGCTCCTACAATGAGCAGTTCTTC
TRBV27,TRBJ2-7,TRBD1,-,CASSPDRGGPYEQYF,TGTGCCAGCAGTCCAGACAGGGGAGGACCCTACGAGCAGTACTTC
TRBV2,TRBJ2-5,-,few,CASSEGRETQYF,TGTGCCAGCAGTGAAGGCAGGGAGACCCAGTACTTC
TRBV11-2,TRBJ2-5,TRBD2,-,CASSLQLAGIQETQYF,TGTGCCAGCAGCTTACAACTAGCGGGGATCCAAGAGACCCAGTACTTC
TRBV30,TRBJ1-3,-,-,CAWTRTSGNTIYF,TGTGCCTGGACCCGGACTTCTGGAAACACCATATATTTT
TRBV5-1,TRBJ2-5,-,few,CASSLLAEETQYF,TGCGCCAGCAGCTTGTTAGCGGAAGAGACCCAGTACTTC
TRBV9,TRBJ2-1,-,few,CASSVRSGGEQFF,TGTGCCAGCAGCGTCAGGAGTGGAGGTGAGCAGTTCTTC
TRBV4-1,TRBJ2-7,-,few,CASSQGRVPVYEQYF,TGCGCCAGCAGCCAAGGCCGGGTCCCGGTCTACGAGCAGTACTTC
TRBV29-1,TRBJ2-7,TRBD1,-,CSVEKVGTGDLILHEQYF,TGCAGCGTTGAAAAGGTTGGGACAGGGGATCTAATTCTCCACGAGCAGTACTTC
TRBV4-1,TRBJ1-2,TRBD1,-,CASSQDWTGPGYTF,TGCGCCAGCAGCCAAGATTGGACAGGGCCTGGCTACACCTTC
TRBV30,TRBJ2-7,-,few,CAWSSSYEQYF,TGTGCCTGGAGCTCCTCCTACGAGCAGTACTTC
TRBV9,TRBJ2-3,-,few,CASSVGQRSTDTQYF,TGTGCCAGCAGCGTAGGACAGCGCAGCACAGATACGCAGTATTTT
TRBV5-1,TRBJ2-5,-,-,CASGLPLQETQYF,TGCGCCAGCGGACTGCCTCTTCAAGAGACCCAGTACTTC
TRBV19,TRBJ2-3,TRBD2,-,CASSMGTSGDTSTDTQYF,TGTGCCAGTAGTATGGGGACTAGCGGGGACACTAGCACAGATACGCAGTATTTT
TRBV29-1,TRBJ1-2,TRBD1,-,CSVGTGYGYTF,TGCAGCGTGGGGACAGGGTATGGCTACACCTTC
TRBV4-1,TRBJ2-1,TRBD2,few,CASSQDEGLAGDEQFF,TGCGCCAGCAGCCAAGATGAAGGACTAGCGGGCGATGAGCAGTTCTTC
TRBV5-1,TRBJ2-1,TRBD2,few,CASRLAGEEQFF,TGCGCCAGCAGACTAGCGGGAGAGGAGCAGTTCTTC
TRBV6-5,TRBJ1-1,-,few,CASSYRRVNTEAFF,TGTGCCAGCAGTTACCGCAGGGTCAACACTGAAGCTTTCTTT
TRBV30,TRBJ1-3,-,few,CAWSVQGNTIYF,TGTGCCTGGAGTGTACAGGGAAACACCATATATTTT
TRBV7-9,TRBJ2-6,-,-,CASSLVRQSRANVLTF,TGTGCCAGCAGCTTAGTTCGACAGTCTAGGGCCAACGTCCTGACTTTC
TRBV25-1,TRBJ2-5,TRBD2,-,CASRLAEETQYF,TGTGCCAGTAGACTAGCGGAAGAGACCCAGTACTTC
TRBV18,TRBJ2-3,TRBD2,-,CASSPLYLAGVGTDTQYF,TGTGCCAGCTCACCACTATATCTAGCGGGAGTTGGCACAGATACGCAGTATTTT